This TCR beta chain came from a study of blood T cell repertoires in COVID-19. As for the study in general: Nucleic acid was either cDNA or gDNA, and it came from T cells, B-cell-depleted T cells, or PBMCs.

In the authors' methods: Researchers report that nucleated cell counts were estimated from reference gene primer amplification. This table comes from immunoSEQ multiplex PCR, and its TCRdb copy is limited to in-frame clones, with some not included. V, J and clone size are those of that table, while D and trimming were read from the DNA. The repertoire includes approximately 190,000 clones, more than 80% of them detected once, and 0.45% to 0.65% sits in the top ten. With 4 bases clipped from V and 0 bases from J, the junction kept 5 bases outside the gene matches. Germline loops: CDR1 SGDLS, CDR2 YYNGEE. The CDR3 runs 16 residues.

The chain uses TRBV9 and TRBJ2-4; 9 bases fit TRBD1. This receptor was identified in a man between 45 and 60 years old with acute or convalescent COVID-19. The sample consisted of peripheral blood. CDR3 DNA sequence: TGTGCCAGCAGCCCAACAGGGGGCTTAGCCAAAAACATTCAGTACTTC. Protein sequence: CASSPTGGLAKNIQYF.